This TCR beta chain was documented in a study of radiation and T cells in renal cell carcinoma. The CDR3 sequence is 14 residues long. The V gene's germline CDR1 is SGHTA and CDR2 FQGNSA. V lost 7 bases to trimming and J lost 3 bases, with 16 bases between them. Findings of the study overall: Top tumor clonotypes rose in blood 2 weeks post-radiation, then contracted.

The time point here: blood 2 weeks post-SBRT. Treatment described: 15 Gy SBRT to primary tumor, nephrectomy 4 weeks later. In regard to this clone: The antigen is undetermined.

The assay was immunoSEQ multiplex PCR, and TCRdb's table has in-frame clones only and misses some. The sample has about 150,000 clones, about 91% seen once. The rearrangement links TRBV7-2 to TRBJ2-7; D might be TRBD2 (6 bases). This clonotype originated in a woman between 45 and 65 years old with renal cell carcinoma. The sequences come from blood, collected from a patient whose treatment included radiotherapy and nephrectomy. The CDR3 loop reads CASTIPGRGYEQYF. The DNA for the CDR3 is TGTGCCAGCACCATACCCGGGCGGGGCTACGAGCAGTACTTC.